These 2 T cell receptor beta chains were sequenced from one sample in a study of response to subunit inactivated influenza vaccine (dated by TCRdb to the late 2010s). Preparation of the library involved RT-PCR. The run used an Illumina HiSeq 2500. TCRdb passed the public sequencing reads through fastp at Q25 and MiXCR, retaining productive beta sequences. One record per CDR3 amino acid sequence lists the most common genes and DNA. In this sample the table shows 550,000 to 600,000 distinct CDR3 sequences, 12% of which occur a single time. The ten largest clones add up to roughly 10% of the sample. The sample in question was PBMCs from blood, obtained on the day of vaccination. These receptors came from a man aged 50-60 years who received an inactivated influenza vaccine. Donor details come from another sample of the same person, matched by shared clones.

This clonotype was counted between two and nine times. Written as DNA, the CDR3 is TGTGCCAGCAGCATCGGACAGAAGCGAGGCTACACCTTC. It encodes CASSIGQKRGYTF. The chain employs TRBV7-9 and TRBJ1-2; TRBD1 is a possible D gene (6 bases). The CDR3 has 13 amino acids. Germline lookup yields CDR1 SEHNR and CDR2 FQNEAQ (reference sequence). Trimming took off 5 bases at V and 8 bases at J, with 15 bases between the two ends.

This clonotype was counted only a few times. This sequence joins TRBV5-6 and TRBJ2-7; no firm D call. V lost 0 bases and J 6 bases, leaving 10 bases between the germline ends. Germline CDR1 SGHDT, CDR2 YYEEEE. This CDR3 region has 13 residues. CDR3: CASSLGIVVEQYF. CDR3 in DNA: TGTGCCAGCAGCTTGGGAATCGTTGTCGAGCAGTACTTC. Complete variable domain (other parts from reference TRBV5-6 and TRBJ2-7): DAGVTQSPTHLIKTRGQQVTLRCSPKSGHDTVSWYQQALGQGPQFIFQYYEEEERQRGNFPDRFSGHQFPNYSSELNVNALLLGDSALYLCASSLGIVVEQYFGPGTRLTVT.